The 26 T cell receptor beta chains presented below share a single source sample, sequenced in a study of technical replicates of blood from several donors. Sequenced by immunoSEQ multiplex PCR; TCRdb stores in-frame clones only, minus some. The sample includes approximately 78,000 clones, just under 97% of them seen just once. Sample: T cells isolated from PBMCs. These receptors originate from a human donor in good health.

The chain combines TRBV7-9 with TRBJ2-5, with TRBD2 matching over 8 bases. CDR3 length equals 19 residues. The trim removed 5 bases at V and 4 bases at J, leaving 21 bases unmatched. The germline V gene has CDR1 SEHNR and CDR2 FQNEAQ (reference sequence). CDR3 in DNA: TGTGCCAGCAGCCCCGCCCTAAATTCGGGGGGGCGGCGGGGAGAGACCCAGTACTTC. This gives the protein CASSPALNSGGRRGETQYF.

The rearrangement links TRBV29-1 to TRBJ1-4; TRBD1 might be the D (6 bases). The V gene's germline CDR1 is SQVTM and CDR2 ANQGSEA. Trimming removed 0 bases from V and 8 bases from J, with 13 bases in between. There are 14 residues in the CDR3. Here the CDR3 reads CSVEETGRSEKLFF. CDR3 sequence (DNA): TGCAGCGTTGAAGAGACAGGACGGAGCGAAAAACTGTTTTTT.

This chain uses TRBV11-3 with TRBJ2-7, with D perhaps TRBD2 (7 bases). CDR1 is SGHNT, CDR2 YENEEA, per germline. The CDR3 contains 16 residues. V dropped 2 bases and J dropped 0 bases, with 14 bases sitting between them. The CDR3 nucleotides are TGTGCCAGCAGCTTAAAGAGGGGGGGCAGCTCCTACGAGCAGTACTTC. Translation: CASSLKRGGSSYEQYF.

The CDR3 is CASRDPTGTQYF. Written as DNA, the CDR3 is TGCGCCAGCAGAGACCCAACAGGGACCCAGTACTTC. The chain employs TRBV10-1 and TRBJ2-5, with D possibly being TRBD1 (5 bases). This CDR3 comprises 12 residues. V was clipped by 6 bases and J by 7 bases, with 12 bases between them. Germline V gene lookup returns CDR1 WNHNN and CDR2 SYGVQD (reference sequence).

V usage is TRBV5-1 and J usage is TRBJ2-1, with a weak D call TRBD2 (7 bases). The CDR3 contains 17 residues. Trimming shortened V by 1 base and J by 0 bases, and 14 bases separated the two germline ends. From germline, CDR1 is SGHRS and CDR2 YFSETQ. CDR3 loop: CASSLRGGALSYNEQFF. The CDR3, as DNA: TGCGCCAGCAGCTTGAGAGGGGGGGCCCTCTCCTACAATGAGCAGTTCTTC.

The V gene is TRBV1, the J gene TRBJ2-4; TRBD2, the table's D call, lacks a check against the DNA. TRBV1 is labeled a pseudogene. CDR3 length equals 19 residues. The CDR3 spells CTSSQGRRGRRTTKNIQYF. The CDR3 coding sequence is TGCACCAGCAGCCAAGGGCGAAGGGGCAGGCGGACTACCAAAAACATTCAGTACTTC.

The chain has TRBV5-4 and TRBJ2-7; D is perhaps TRBD2 (6 bases). The CDR3 sequence is 13 residues long. Trimming removed 5 bases from V and 2 bases from J, with 11 bases in between. Per germline, CDR1 SGHNT and CDR2 YYREEE (reference sequence). The CDR3 loop reads CASRTWGAYEQYF. DNA of the CDR3: TGTGCCAGCAGGACCTGGGGGGCCTACGAGCAGTACTTC. Variable domain in full (rest from reference TRBV5-4 and TRBJ2-7): ETGVTQSPTHLIKTRGQQVTLRCSSQSGHNTVSWYQQALGQGPQFIFQYYREEENGRGNFPPRFSGLQFPNYSSELNVNALELDDSALYLCASRTWGAYEQYFGPGTRLTVT.

V is TRBV28 and J is TRBJ1-2, with D possibly matching TRBD1 (5 bases). Trimming took off 5 bases at V and 3 bases at J, with 16 bases between the two ends. The CDR3 spans 15 residues. CDR1 MDHEN and CDR2 SYDVKM come from the germline V gene. CDR3 sequence: CASSGKKGIHYGYTF. CDR3 coding DNA: TGTGCCAGCAGTGGCAAAAAGGGGATTCACTATGGCTACACCTTC.

The rearrangement joins TRBV19 to TRBJ2-7, with 7 nucleotides matching TRBD1. V lost 4 bases, J lost 2 bases, and 8 bases stayed unmatched. The CDR3 covers 15 residues. The germline CDR1 and CDR2 sequences are LNHDA and SQIVND (reference sequence). CDR3 loop: CASSKASTGAYEQYF. CDR3 sequence (DNA): TGTGCCAGTAGTAAGGCTTCCACAGGGGCCTACGAGCAGTACTTC.

The genes are TRBV12-5 and TRBJ2-7, with 9 bases fitting TRBD2. J was trimmed by 3 bases and V by 1 base; bases with no gene match: 7. CDR1 and CDR2 from the germline V gene are LGHNT and FRNRAP. CDR3 length equals 16 residues. CDR3 residues: CASGLAETSGDYEQYF. Here the CDR3 DNA reads TGTGCTAGTGGTTTGGCTGAGACTAGCGGAGACTACGAGCAGTACTTC.

The rearrangement links TRBV5-6 to TRBJ1-5; perhaps TRBD1 as D (5 bases). V lost 7 bases to trimming and J lost 6 bases, with 14 bases between them. There are 13 residues in the CDR3. The germline V gene encodes CDR1 SGHDT and CDR2 YYEEEE. The CDR3 region has the DNA TGTGCCAGCCACCCATGGGGGGGTCAGCCCCAGCATTTT. Translation: CASHPWGGQPQHF.

The chain recombines TRBV9 with TRBJ2-1; D gene ambiguous. The CDR3 loop spans 16 amino acids. Germline V CDR1 and CDR2: SGDLS, YYNGEE. Trimming removed 4 bases at V and 4 bases at J, with 18 bases between. The CDR3 DNA is TGTGCCAGCAGCCGCCACATCGACGGAGTTTACAATGAGCAGTTCTTC. As protein: CASSRHIDGVYNEQFF.

The table lists this clone with a count of one. The gene calls are TRBV28 and TRBJ2-3; D is perhaps TRBD2 (5 bases). Germline V gene lookup returns CDR1 MDHEN and CDR2 SYDVKM. The V end lost 2 bases, the J end lost 4 bases, and 16 bases lay between the germline ends. The CDR3 sequence is 16 residues long. Here the CDR3 reads CASSLGSALDPDTQYF. As DNA, the CDR3 is TGTGCCAGCAGTTTAGGGTCAGCACTAGATCCAGATACGCAGTATTTT.

This sequence joins TRBV23-1 and TRBJ2-5; D uncertain. TRBV23-1 carries the ORF label, with uncertain function. The ends were cut back, 4 bases at V and 4 bases at J, with 10 bases in the middle. The CDR3 sequence is 13 residues long. This CDR3 is CASSRAGRETQYF. The DNA of the CDR3 is TGCGCCAGCAGTCGGGCAGGTCGAGAGACCCAGTACTTC.

This rearrangement joins TRBV29-1 to TRBJ2-5; 13 positions agree with TRBD2. CDR3 length: 16 residues. The germline CDR1 and CDR2 sequences are SQVTM and ANQGSEA. With 6 bases clipped from V and 0 bases from J, the junction kept 7 bases outside the gene matches. The CDR3 sequence: CSVKTSGGWYQETQYF. DNA of the CDR3: TGCAGCGTGAAGACTAGCGGGGGGTGGTACCAAGAGACCCAGTACTTC.

The chain carries TRBV5-1 and TRBJ2-1; 11 bases are shared with TRBD2. The CDR3 consists of 16 residues. Germline V lookup: CDR1 SGHRS, CDR2 YFSETQ. Trimming took 0 bases from V and 4 from J; bases not matched to a gene: 3. The CDR3 sequence is CASSLAVAGGYNEQFF. The CDR3 nucleotides read TGCGCCAGCAGCTTGGCGGTAGCGGGAGGGTACAATGAGCAGTTCTTC.

This clone was counted once. The genes are TRBV14 and TRBJ1-1; D is possibly TRBD1 (6 bases). The germline V gene has CDR1 SGHDN and CDR2 FVKESK. CDR3 length: 16 residues. Trimming pared 4 bases from V and 1 base from J, leaving 16 bases between. This CDR3 is CASSPGPDRPNTEAFF. The CDR3 coding sequence is TGTGCCAGCAGCCCAGGCCCGGACAGACCGAACACTGAAGCTTTCTTT. The variable domain in full, completed from reference TRBV14 and TRBJ1-1, reads EAGVTQFPSHSVIEKGQTVTLRCDPISGHDNLYWYRRVMGKEIKFLLHFVKESKQDESGMPNNRFLAERTGGTYSTLKVQPAELEDSGVYFCASSPGPDRPNTEAFFGQGTRLTVV.

This chain connects TRBV9 to TRBJ2-7; TRBD1 is a possible D gene (6 bases). V was clipped by 0 bases and J by 2 bases, with 12 bases between them. The V gene's germline CDR1 is SGDLS and CDR2 YYNGEE. This CDR3 has 15 amino acids. CDR3 amino acids: CASSVASQGPYEQYF. The CDR3 region has the DNA TGTGCCAGCAGCGTAGCCTCACAGGGTCCCTACGAGCAGTACTTC.

The rearrangement uses TRBV16 and TRBJ2-3; TRBD2 matches at 11 bases. Germline assignment: CDR1 KGHSY and CDR2 FQNENV. The CDR3 sequence is 16 residues long. With V trimmed by 0 bases and J by 6 bases, 5 bases remained unmatched. The chain's CDR3 is CASSQSLAGVYDTQYF. As DNA, the CDR3 is TGTGCCAGCAGCCAATCACTAGCGGGAGTTTACGATACGCAGTATTTT.

The V gene is TRBV5-6, the J gene TRBJ2-7, with 7 bases identical to TRBD2. The V gene's germline CDR1 is SGHDT and CDR2 YYEEEE. V lost 2 bases to trimming and J lost 4 bases; unmatched junction nucleotides: 12. The CDR3 is made up of 16 amino acids. CDR3 DNA: TGTGCCAGCAGCTTTTTAGTCGCCGCGGGGGTTTACGAGCAGTACTTC. Translated, it gives CASSFLVAAGVYEQYF.

Worth noting for this clone: An end of the junction does not agree with germline; a read error may underlie this. The genes are TRBV6-5 and TRBJ2-7; D unresolved. The CDR3 contains 15 residues. From germline, CDR1 is MNHEY and CDR2 SVGAGI. The CDR3 coding sequence is TGTACCAGCAGTTACCCCTCAGGTTGGCCATACGAGCAGTACTTC. Translated: CTSSYPSGWPYEQYF.

This chain links TRBV29-1 with TRBJ1-1; D ambiguous. This CDR3 spans 11 amino acids. Trimming removed 1 base at V and 4 bases at J, with 4 bases between. The germline CDR1 and CDR2 sequences are SQVTM and ANQGSEA. The CDR3: CSVEVSTEAFF. For the CDR3, the DNA is TGCAGCGTTGAAGTGAGCACTGAAGCTTTCTTT.

The rearrangement joins TRBV7-3 to TRBJ1-2, with a tentative D call TRBD1 (6 bases). Germline CDR1 and CDR2: SGHTA and FQGTGA. This CDR3 comprises 15 residues. V dropped 1 base and J dropped 8 bases, with 17 bases sitting between them. The CDR3 sequence: CASSLIGGQRGGYTF. In DNA, the CDR3 is TGTGCCAGCAGCTTAATAGGCGGACAGAGGGGCGGCTACACCTTC.

The gene calls are TRBV19 and TRBJ1-3; D perhaps matches TRBD1 (5 bases). Germline V gene data show CDR1 as LNHDA and CDR2 as SQIVND (reference sequence). This CDR3 comprises 13 residues. V lost 3 bases and J 9 bases, leaving 12 bases between the germline ends. CDR3 in amino acids: CASSIPQGGTIYF. DNA for the CDR3: TGTGCCAGTAGTATCCCCCAGGGCGGCACCATATATTTT.

The genes are TRBV28 and TRBJ1-2; tentative D call: TRBD1 (5 bases). CDR3 length: 12 residues. Trimming shortened V by 6 bases and J by 2 bases, and 7 bases separated the two germline ends. Per the germline V gene, CDR1 is MDHEN and CDR2 is SYDVKM. This CDR3 reads CASSRQNYGYTF. Here the CDR3 DNA reads TGTGCCAGCAGCCGACAGAACTATGGCTACACCTTC.

The genes are TRBV5-1 and TRBJ1-2, with TRBD1 matching over 8 bases. The J segment lost 7 bases and the V segment lost 2 bases, leaving 13 bases of the junction unmatched. The CDR3 loop spans 16 amino acids. Germline V gene data show CDR1 as SGHRS and CDR2 as YFSETQ. The CDR3 nucleotides read TGCGCCAGCAGCTTTTCGACAGGGGCCCCCCTAGGTGGCTACACCTTC. Translation: CASSFSTGAPLGGYTF.